Below, one T cell receptor beta chain is given with its context. Antigen unknown. The junction had 14 bases not matched to a gene; V was cut back by 6 bases and J by 15 bases. Germline V gene sequence: CDR1 SGHVS, CDR2 FNYEAQ. The CDR3 sequence is 16 residues long. Each CDR3 protein gets one entry after TCRdb re-called the 5' RACE reads with MiXCR. Among about 100,000 distinct CDR3 sequences, 19% were seen once, and the ten largest hold around a fifth. The time point: blood at routine non-recurrence follow-up after resection. Researchers sequenced whole RNA taken from tumor, nontumor lung or frozen PBMC without sorting. This record comes from a study of spatial heterogeneity in lung cancer. Study details: Patients with untreated early-stage non-small cell lung cancer, numbering around 71, were the donors. Researchers sequenced follow-up PBMC samples if they had them, and these came a median of approximately 26 months after resection. The study, taken as a whole, reports: Among blood samples, ubiquitous expanded tumor TCRs appeared more at resection than at follow-up.

This TCR was recovered from a male donor with early-stage non-small cell lung cancer. The V call is TRBV7-6, the J call TRBJ2-1, with TRBD2 identical over 16 bases. The starting material was PBMCs, obtained at follow-up. The CDR3 bases are TGTGCCAGCAGGGTGACCGGGACTAGCGGGGGGGCCGATTGGTTCTTC. Its translation: CASRVTGTSGGADWFF.